This TCR beta chain was sequenced in a study of blood T cell repertoires in COVID-19. Seattle patients were enrolled while actively infected and followed longitudinally. Assay: immunoSEQ multiplex PCR; the TCRdb copy retains only in-frame clones and omits some. The sample lists approximately 58,000 clones; approximately 75% were seen once. Trimming shortened V by 0 bases and J by 5 bases, and 13 bases separated the two germline ends. Germline V gene sequence: CDR1 LGHNA, CDR2 YSLEER. The CDR3 runs 15 residues. The sequenced sample consisted of peripheral blood. The sequence came from a man aged 60-69 years with COVID-19, enrolled during active disease. The chain joins TRBV4-3 to TRBJ2-5; possible D gene TRBD1, 5 bases. CDR3 in amino acids: CASSQEGRVSETQYF. Here the CDR3 DNA reads TGCGCCAGCAGCCAAGAAGGCAGGGTTTCGGAGACCCAGTACTTC.